Each of the 9 T cell receptor beta chains below was sequenced from the same sample in a study of tumor and adjacent non-tumor tissue in lung cancer (dated by TCRdb to 2016 to 2019). RNA was isolated from bulk unsorted tissue, and RNA quality was assessed with a NanoDrop ND-1000 and an Agilent 2100. Distant non-tumor tissue taken more than 3 cm from the tumor edge was used as the normal lung sample. Libraries were built with multiplex PCR. Sequencing took place on an Illumina HiSeq 2500. Following protocols modified from ARM-PCR, the researchers constructed TCRbeta libraries through three rounds of nested PCR with primers (Table S4). TCRdb reprocessed the public reads (quality trimming at Q25 with fastp, clone calling with MiXCR) and kept in-frame beta chains. Rows are combined by CDR3 protein, so each entry shows the most common genes and DNA. Here the sample has about 75,000 distinct CDR3 sequences; less than 75% occur a single time. Roughly 25% of the sample is taken by the ten largest.

The specimen sequenced was distant non-tumor lung tissue. These receptors originate from a woman in her 50s with non-small cell lung cancer.

As concerns this clonotype: A much bigger clone sits one base away, suggesting this may be a read error. The chain employs TRBV24-1 and TRBJ2-1; D ambiguous. The CDR3 contains 15 residues. Germline loops: CDR1 KGHDR, CDR2 SFDVKD. The CDR3 region has the DNA TGTGCCACCAGTGATTATGGCGGCTCCTACGATGAGCAGTTCTTC. This translates into CATSDYGGSYDEQFF.

This clonotype was counted between two and nine times. At one boundary the junction diverges from the germline segment, which might be a read error. This chain uses TRBV11-2 with TRBJ2-7; 10 bases are shared with TRBD1. The CDR3 runs 15 residues. From germline, CDR1 is SGHAT and CDR2 FQNNGV. Here the CDR3 DNA reads TGTGCCAGCAACTTTGGGACAGGGGTTACCTACGAGCAATACTTC. This encodes CASNFGTGVTYEQYF. Filled out from reference TRBV11-2 and TRBJ2-7, the complete variable domain reads EAGVAQSPRYKIIEKRQSVAFWCNPISGHATLYWYQQILGQGPKLLIQFQNNGVVDDSQLPKDRFSAERLKGVDSTLKIQPAKLEDSAVYLCASNFGTGVTYEQYFGPGTRLTVT.

About this clonotype: This could be a read error, since a much larger clone is one nucleotide away. Since no conserved phenylalanine or tryptophan closes the CDR3, a read error is the likely cause. The chain couples TRBV29-1 to TRBJ1-1; D not certain. V lost 4 bases and J 2 bases, leaving 11 bases between the germline ends. The CDR3 runs to 13 residues. CDR1 is SQVTM and CDR2 is ANQGSEA in the germline V gene. Here the CDR3 reads CSVVSDPNTEAFY. The CDR3 DNA is TGCAGCGTTGTGAGTGATCCCAACACTGAAGCTTTCTAT.

V is TRBV6-1 and J is TRBJ1-2, with D possibly being TRBD1 (6 bases). This CDR3 contains 16 residues. CDR1 MNHNS and CDR2 SASEGT come from the germline V gene. Trimming took 6 bases from V and 5 from J, leaving 22 bases between them. The CDR3: CASSPSPTGSGYGYTF. The DNA for the CDR3 is TGTGCCAGCAGCCCATCCCCGACAGGTTCAGGGTATGGCTACACCTTC.

Of note for this clonotype: The junction departs from the called germline gene at one end, perhaps through a read error. The rearrangement uses TRBV4-1 and TRBJ1-1; perhaps TRBD1 as D (6 bases). Germline assignment: CDR1 MGHRA and CDR2 YSYEKL. The CDR3 length is 16 residues. The DNA for the CDR3 is TGTGCCAGCAGCCAAGATCGTTACAGGGCTAACACTGAAGCTCTCTTT. Its translation: CASSQDRYRANTEALF.

This clonotype was seen a few times. This sequence may be a read error, since a much larger clone differs from it by one base. The V gene is TRBV29-1, the J gene TRBJ2-5; no clear D. Germline V gene data show CDR1 as SQVTM and CDR2 as ANQGSEA. The CDR3 spans 13 residues. Trimming cost V 5 bases and J 1 base, with 11 bases left between them. The CDR3 loop reads CSVQAMRQETQYF. The CDR3, as DNA: TGCAGCGTTCAAGCGATGCGCCAAGAGACCCAGTACTTC.

As for this clonotype: This clone may be a read error of a much larger clone one base away. The rearrangement joins TRBV5-5 to TRBJ2-2; 8 bases fit TRBD1. The germline CDR1 and CDR2 sequences are SGHKS and YYEKEE (reference sequence). The CDR3 is 16 amino acids. Written as DNA, the CDR3 is TGTGCCAGCAGGGAACGAGGGACAGGAGACACCGTGGAGCTGTTTTTT. Protein: CASRERGTGDTVELFF. The full variable domain, with the rest looked up from reference TRBV5-5 and TRBJ2-2, is DAGVTQSPTHLIKTRGQQVTLRCSPISGHKSVSWYQQVLGQGPQFIFQYYEKEERGRGNFPDRFSARQFPNYSSELNVNALLLGDSALYLCASRERGTGDTVELFFGEGSRLTVL.

Turning to this clonotype: The junction and the germline gene differ at one end; a read error may be behind it. The chain uses TRBV28 and TRBJ2-1; TRBD1 matches 11 bases. The CDR3 extends over 16 amino acids. Germline CDR1 MDHEN, CDR2 SYDVKM. The DNA for the CDR3 is TGTGCCAGCAGTCACCAGGACAGGGGGCTAAAAAATGATCAGTTCTTC. Encoded protein: CASSHQDRGLKNDQFF.

Of note for this clonotype: Mismatch with germline at one junction end may stem from a read error. The rearrangement links TRBV20-1 to TRBJ2-7; D is ambiguous. Germline V lookup: CDR1 DFQATT, CDR2 SNEGSKA (reference sequence). The CDR3 is made up of 14 amino acids. The CDR3 coding sequence is TGTAGTGCTCTCATTAACGGGCGCTCCTACGAGCAGTACTTC. It yields the protein CSALINGRSYEQYF.